These 5 T cell receptor beta chains were all obtained from the same sample, sequenced in a study of T cells in Graves' hyperthyroidism and ophthalmopathy (dated by TCRdb to the late 2010s). The library came from multiplex PCR. For sequencing, an Illumina HiSeq 2000 was employed. Amplification of TCR beta CDR3 regions was carried out from RNA transcripts. For the first round of RT-PCR on the TCR CDR3, the HTBI primer set was used together with the Qiagen OneStep RT-PCR kit. In-frame beta chains were kept once TCRdb had trimmed the public reads at Q25 with fastp and called clones with MiXCR. For every CDR3 protein sequence, its rows merge into one entry that carries the most common genes and DNA. The sample profile shows about 340,000 distinct CDR3 sequences; around a sixth of them were found once. The ten largest clones add up to approximately 54% of the sample. Sequenced material: blood. The receptors here all came from a woman in her forties or fifties with Graves' hyperthyroidism.

For this clonotype: Mismatch with germline at one junction end may stem from a read error. This chain connects TRBV30 to TRBJ2-1; 8 bases are shared with TRBD1. The CDR3 has 16 residues. Germline-derived CDR1 and CDR2 are GTSNPN and SVGIG (reference sequence). CDR3 coding DNA: TGTGCCTGGAGTGTACCTTACGGACAGGGTGAAAATGAGCAGCTCTTC. Protein: CAWSVPYGQGENEQLF.

Many counts were recorded for this clonotype. The rearrangement uses TRBV20-1 and TRBJ2-3, with a weak D call TRBD1 (6 bases). With 4 bases removed from V and 2 bases from J, the gap between germline ends came to 13 bases. Germline CDR1 and CDR2: DFQATT and SNEGSKA (reference sequence). The CDR3 is 14 residues long. The CDR3: CSAMVQGITDTQYF. CDR3 DNA: TGCAGTGCTATGGTGCAGGGGATCACAGATACGCAGTATTTT.

This clonotype was picked up many times. The rearrangement uses TRBV20-1 and TRBJ2-5; D gene ambiguous. The CDR3 runs to 12 residues. Germline V gives CDR1 DFQATT, CDR2 SNEGSKA (reference sequence). Trimming cost V 1 base and J 3 bases, with 6 bases left between them. This CDR3 is CSARGPEETQYF. The CDR3, as DNA: TGCAGTGCTAGAGGGCCCGAAGAGACCCAGTACTTC.

This clonotype came up a few times. The rearrangement links TRBV24-1 to TRBJ2-1; TRBD1 matches 9 bases. Germline V lookup: CDR1 KGHDR, CDR2 SFDVKD. The CDR3 has 16 amino acids. The V segment lost 2 bases and the J segment 5 bases; nucleotides outside the gene matches: 6. In DNA form, the CDR3 reads TGTGCCACCAGTGATTCCGGACAGGGGATCCACAATGAGCAGTTCTTC. Translation gives CATSDSGQGIHNEQFF.

This clonotype was seen more than once but under ten times. The V gene is TRBV4-2, the J gene TRBJ2-2; D unresolved. CDR1 LGHNA and CDR2 YNFKEQ come from the germline V gene. Trimming pared 3 bases from V and 6 bases from J, leaving 11 bases between. CDR3 length: 14 residues. CDR3 coding DNA: TGTGCCAGCAGCCAGTCACCTAATGCCGGGGAGCTGTTTTTT. Translating it yields CASSQSPNAGELFF.